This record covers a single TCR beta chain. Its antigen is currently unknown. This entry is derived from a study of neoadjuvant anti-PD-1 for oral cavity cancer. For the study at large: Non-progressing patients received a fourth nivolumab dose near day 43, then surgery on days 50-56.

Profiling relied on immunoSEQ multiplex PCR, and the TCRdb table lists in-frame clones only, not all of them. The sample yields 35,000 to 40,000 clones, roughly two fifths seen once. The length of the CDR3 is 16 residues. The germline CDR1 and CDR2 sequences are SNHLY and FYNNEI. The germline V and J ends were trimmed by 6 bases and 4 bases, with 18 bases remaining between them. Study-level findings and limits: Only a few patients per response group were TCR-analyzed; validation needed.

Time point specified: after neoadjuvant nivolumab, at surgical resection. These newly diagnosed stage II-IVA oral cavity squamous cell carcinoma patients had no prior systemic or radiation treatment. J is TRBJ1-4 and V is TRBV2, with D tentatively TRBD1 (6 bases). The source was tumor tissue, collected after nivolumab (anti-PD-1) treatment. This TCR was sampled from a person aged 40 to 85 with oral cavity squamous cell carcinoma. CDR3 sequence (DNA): TGTGCCAGCAGGACTCGCCTCAAGGGGGTTAATGAAAAACTGTTTTTT. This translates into CASRTRLKGVNEKLFF.